This T cell receptor (beta chain) appears in the sequencing data of a study of T cells in Graves' hyperthyroidism and ophthalmopathy. Whole-study results and caveats: The model predicted ophthalmopathy a median approximately seven months before onset. In the analysis, a 13 V-J model separated ophthalmopathy from stable hyperthyroidism.

As for this clonotype: What it binds is unknown.

V was pared by 2 bases and J by 0 bases, with 11 bases between. Germline V CDR1 and CDR2: GTSNPN, SVGIG (reference sequence). The CDR3 spans 15 residues. Clinical Activity Scores of at least 3, NOSPECS grades of at least 4 and durations under 3 months characterized ophthalmopathy patients. TCR beta CDR3 sequences were amplified from RNA transcripts. Using the HTBI primer set, a first-round RT-PCR was run on the TCR CDR3. TCRdb re-called the multiplex PCR reads with MiXCR, one entry per CDR3 protein. The sample has around 500,000 distinct CDR3 sequences; 22% are singletons. The sequence was obtained from a woman in her seventies with Graves' ophthalmopathy. The material sequenced was blood. The chain recombines TRBV30 with TRBJ1-5; the D is unclear. CDR3 nucleotide sequence: TGTGCCTGGAGTTCTCAGAGAAATAGCAATCAGCCCCAGCATTTT. Translation: CAWSSQRNSNQPQHF.